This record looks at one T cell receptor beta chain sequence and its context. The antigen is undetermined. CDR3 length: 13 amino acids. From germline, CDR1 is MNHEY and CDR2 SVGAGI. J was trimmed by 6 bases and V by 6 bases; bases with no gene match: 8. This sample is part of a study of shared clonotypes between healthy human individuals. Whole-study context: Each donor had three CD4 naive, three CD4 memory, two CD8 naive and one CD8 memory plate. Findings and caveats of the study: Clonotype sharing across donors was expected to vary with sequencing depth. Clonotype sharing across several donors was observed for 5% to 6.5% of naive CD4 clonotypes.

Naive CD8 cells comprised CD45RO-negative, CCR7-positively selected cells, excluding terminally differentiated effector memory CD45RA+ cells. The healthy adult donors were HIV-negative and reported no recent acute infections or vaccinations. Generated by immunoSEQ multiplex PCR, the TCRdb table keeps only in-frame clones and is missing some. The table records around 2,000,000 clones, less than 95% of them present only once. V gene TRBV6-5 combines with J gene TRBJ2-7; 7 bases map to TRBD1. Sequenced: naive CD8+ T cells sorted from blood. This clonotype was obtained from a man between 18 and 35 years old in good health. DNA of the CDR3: TGTGCCAGCAGCGACAGGGTTTACGGCGAGCAGTACTTC. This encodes CASSDRVYGEQYF.